This T cell receptor (beta chain) was documented in a study of OX40 agonist ivuxolimab in advanced cancers. Study at large: Ivuxolimab, which patients received intravenously every 2 weeks, was dosed at 0.01 to 10 mg/kg.

The CDR3 covers 15 residues. From germline, CDR1 is MNHNY and CDR2 SVGAGI (reference sequence). The V gene lost 4 bases and the J gene lost 1 base, with 14 bases spanning the gap. Individuals having autoimmune disease history or systemic immunosuppression were not enrolled. TCRdb keeps only in-frame clones here, not all; method: immunoSEQ multiplex PCR. Of approximately 64,000 clones in the sample, about nine tenths were seen once. The TCR was taken from an adult with an advanced solid tumor such as melanoma, head and neck, liver or kidney cancer. The rearrangement joins TRBV6-6 to TRBJ2-7; D not certain. This material consisted of CD4+ or CD8+ T cells sorted from blood, taken in a trial of the OX40 agonist ivuxolimab. CDR3: CASSSIGPNSYEQYF. The CDR3 nucleotides are TGTGCCAGCAGTTCTATCGGACCGAATTCCTACGAGCAGTACTTC.